The subject of this entry is one TCR beta chain. Its antigen is unknown. This sample was included in a study of cytomegalovirus exposure and HLA in healthy donors. Only in-frame clones appear in the TCRdb table, and some are missing; sequencing was by immunoSEQ multiplex PCR. The sample records 200,000 or so clones, approximately 86% being singletons. From germline, CDR1 is SEHNR and CDR2 FQNEAQ (reference sequence). This CDR3 comprises 15 residues. Trimming pared 4 bases from V and 1 base from J, leaving 8 bases between. The study's findings and limits: The classifier was said to identify cytomegalovirus status with high specificity and sensitivity.

The chain carries TRBV7-9 and TRBJ2-6; the D is unclear. This receptor was obtained from a woman aged 18 to 35 in good health and CMV-seronegative. Sequenced material: PBMCs. The CDR3 sequence is CASSSVGSGANVLTF. Written as DNA, the CDR3 is TGTGCCAGCAGCTCAGTCGGGTCTGGGGCCAACGTCCTGACTTTC.